This T cell receptor beta chain was sequenced in a study of T cell responses to AZD1222 COVID-19 vaccine. Notes on the study in general: Variant regions that are unmutated are reportedly the target of nearly half of spike-specific TCRs. Repertoires were collected only later (after the peak T cell response had occurred).

As for this clone: Its matching antigen is unknown.

Profiling relied on immunoSEQ multiplex PCR, and the TCRdb table lists in-frame clones only, not all of them. Among about 110,000 clones listed, over 80% were seen once. Per the germline V gene, CDR1 is LGHNA and CDR2 is YNFKEQ. The ends were cut back, 7 bases at V and 6 bases at J, with 12 bases in the middle. The CDR3 has 12 amino acids. Sequencing was performed on peripheral blood, taken 28 days after the second AZD1222 dose. The source is an adult who received the AZD1222 COVID-19 vaccine. V usage is TRBV4-2 and J usage is TRBJ1-2, with D possibly being TRBD1 (6 bases). CDR3 in amino acids: CASIGGEDGYTF. The CDR3 DNA is TGTGCCAGCATAGGGGGGGAAGATGGCTACACCTTC.